Each of the 20 T cell receptor beta chains below was sequenced from the same sample in a study of blood T cell repertoires in COVID-19. Repertoires were generated with immunoSEQ multiplex PCR, while TCRdb's copy carries only in-frame clones and drops some. The sample yields about 45,000 clones, approximately 87% seen once. Source material: peripheral blood. The receptors stem from a human donor in a cohort sampled during active COVID-19.

The chain has TRBV12-3 or TRBV12-4 and TRBJ1-1; perhaps TRBD1 as D (6 bases). The CDR3 loop spans 13 amino acids. The ends were cut back, 3 bases at V and 3 bases at J, with 8 bases in the middle. The CDR3 loop is CASSFGQYTEAFF. In nucleotides, the CDR3 is TGTGCCAGCAGTTTCGGACAGTACACTGAAGCTTTCTTT.

This chain links TRBV6-5 with TRBJ2-6; D gene ambiguous. The CDR3 contains 15 residues. CDR1 and CDR2 (germline): MNHEY, SVGAGI. V dropped 6 bases and J dropped 0 bases, with 9 bases sitting between them. This CDR3 is CASSAPSSGANVLTF. CDR3 coding DNA: TGTGCCAGCAGCGCGCCAAGCTCTGGGGCCAACGTCCTGACTTTC.

A single count supports this clone. The V gene is TRBV6-6, the J gene TRBJ2-7; 9 nucleotides agree with TRBD1. Germline trimming cut 2 bases from V and 0 bases from J; bases unmatched to any gene: 5. The germline CDR1 and CDR2 sequences are MNHNY and SVGAGI (reference sequence). The CDR3 is 16 amino acids. CDR3 DNA sequence: TGTGCCAGCAGTTACACCCCGGGACAGGGCTCCTACGAGCAGTACTTC. It is translated as CASSYTPGQGSYEQYF.

This clone was counted a single time. The chain employs TRBV6-6 and TRBJ1-5; D unclear. V dropped 6 bases and J dropped 0 bases, with 6 bases sitting between them. The CDR3 is made up of 13 amino acids. Germline CDR1 and CDR2: MNHNY and SVGAGI (reference sequence). CDR3 residues: CASRLDSNQPQHF. CDR3 nucleotides: TGTGCCAGCAGACTCGATAGCAATCAGCCCCAGCATTTT.

This chain connects TRBV9 to TRBJ2-3, with 10 bases that match TRBD2. Germline CDR1 SGDLS, CDR2 YYNGEE. With 7 bases clipped from V and 3 bases from J, the junction kept 5 bases outside the gene matches. The CDR3 sequence is 14 residues long. The CDR3 DNA follows: TGTGCCAGCGAAGCGGGGGGGGGAACAGATACGCAGTATTTT. Its translation is CASEAGGGTDTQYF.

The rearrangement links TRBV6-5 to TRBJ1-1, with 8 bases identical to TRBD1. CDR1 is MNHEY and CDR2 is SVGAGI in the germline V gene. The CDR3 consists of 14 residues. After removal of 0 bases from V and 8 bases from J, the junction contained 5 bases not matched to a gene. The CDR3 reads CASSYSLRQGEAFF. The CDR3 DNA sequence: TGTGCCAGCAGTTACTCCTTAAGACAGGGGGAAGCTTTCTTT.

This clone was detected a few times. The gene calls are TRBV3-1 (or the pseudogene TRBV3-2) and TRBJ2-7; D is uncertain. V lost 2 bases and J 3 bases, leaving 11 bases between the germline ends. The germline V gene has CDR1 LGHDT and CDR2 YNNKEL (reference sequence). This CDR3 has 14 amino acids. The CDR3 nucleotides are TGTGCCAGCAGCCAAATAGTGAAGAACTACGAGCAGTACTTC. Translation gives CASSQIVKNYEQYF.

The chain is built from TRBV20-1 and TRBJ2-1; 8 bases match TRBD1. Germline V CDR1 and CDR2: DFQATT, SNEGSKA (reference sequence). The CDR3 has 10 amino acids. The CDR3 DNA reads TGCAGAGCAGGGGGCGCAGGGCAGTTCTTC. Translated: CRAGGAGQFF.

In this sample, this clone is medium-sized (0.01 to 0.1%). The rearrangement links TRBV10-3 to TRBJ2-7, with a weak D call TRBD1 (6 bases). Germline V gene data show CDR1 as ENHRY and CDR2 as SYGVKD. The germline V and J ends were trimmed by 6 bases and 4 bases, with 13 bases remaining between them. The CDR3 is 13 residues long. The CDR3 sequence: CAIRRSQGYEQYF. The CDR3 region has the DNA TGTGCCATCAGGAGATCACAGGGTTACGAGCAGTACTTC.

This sequence joins TRBV27 and TRBJ2-5, with 9 nucleotides matching TRBD1. Germline V lookup: CDR1 MNHEY, CDR2 SMNVEV (reference sequence). This CDR3 is 13 amino acids long. V shed 6 bases, J shed 9 bases, and the junction held 8 bases outside the gene matches. As DNA, the CDR3 is TGTGCCAGCAGCTCGGACAGGGGAGGGGCCCAGTACTTC. Encoded protein: CASSSDRGGAQYF.

Comment on this clone: No conserved phenylalanine or tryptophan is present at the end of the CDR3, so a read error is the likely explanation. The chain carries TRBV19 and TRBJ1-2; TRBD1 matches 7 bases. This CDR3 is 14 amino acids long. V was clipped by 3 bases and J by 3 bases; unmatched bases: 4. Germline V CDR1 and CDR2: LNHDA, SQIVND (reference sequence). CDR3 DNA: TGTGCCAGTAGTATTGAGGGGGCGGACTATGGCTACACCCTC. Its translation: CASSIEGADYGYTL.

CDR3 loop: CASSVDGVYGYTF. The CDR3 DNA follows: TGTGCCAGCAGCGTAGACGGTGTATATGGCTACACCTTC. This sequence joins TRBV9 and TRBJ1-2; D ambiguous. Germline loops: CDR1 SGDLS, CDR2 YYNGEE. The CDR3 covers 13 residues. V lost 0 bases to trimming and J lost 5 bases, with 8 bases between them.

The rearrangement joins TRBV5-8 to TRBJ1-2; 8 positions match TRBD1. The CDR3 contains 15 residues. Per the germline V gene, CDR1 is SGHTS and CDR2 is YDEGEE. The junction had 10 bases not matched to a gene; V was cut back by 4 bases and J by 5 bases. The CDR3 protein is CASSDRQGLEYGYTF. CDR3 in DNA: TGTGCCAGCAGCGACCGACAGGGGTTAGAGTATGGCTACACCTTC. Full variable domain (missing parts from reference TRBV5-8 and TRBJ1-2): EAGVTQSPTHLIKTRGQQATLRCSPISGHTSVYWYQQALGLGLQFLLWYDEGEERNRGNFPPRFSGRQFPNYSSELNVNALELEDSALYLCASSDRQGLEYGYTFGSGTRLTVV.

This chain uses TRBV6-6 with TRBJ1-5; TRBD1 might be the D (5 bases). Per the germline V gene, CDR1 is MNHNY and CDR2 is SVGAGI (reference sequence). This CDR3 comprises 16 residues. V lost 5 bases to trimming and J lost 0 bases, with 14 bases between them. CDR3 nucleotides: TGTGCCAGCAGTCTCCGGGGGACTTATAGCAATCAGCCCCAGCATTTT. Protein sequence: CASSLRGTYSNQPQHF.

This sequence joins TRBV3-1 (or the pseudogene TRBV3-2) and TRBJ2-5, with 11 nucleotides matching TRBD2. The CDR3 totals 15 residues. The V and J ends lost 4 bases and 5 bases, in that order; junction bases with no gene match: 6. The germline V gene encodes CDR1 LGHDT and CDR2 YNNKEL (reference sequence). DNA for the CDR3: TGTGCCAGCAGCCTAGCGGGGGGGCTCGGGGAGACCCAGTACTTC. As protein: CASSLAGGLGETQYF.

This rearrangement joins TRBV24-1 to TRBJ1-2; TRBD1 aligns across 10 bases. The CDR3 sequence is 17 residues long. CDR1 KGHDR and CDR2 SFDVKD come from the germline V gene. J gave up 2 bases and V 3 bases, and 8 bases lay outside the gene matches. The CDR3 spells CATSDAGPGQGNYGYTF. CDR3 DNA sequence: TGTGCCACCAGTGATGCGGGCCCGGGACAGGGGAACTATGGCTACACCTTC.

The CDR3 reads CASRLSPGTDYQPQHF. In nucleotides, the CDR3 is TGTGCCAGTAGGTTAAGTCCCGGGACAGATTATCAGCCCCAGCATTTT. The genes are TRBV19 and TRBJ1-5; 7 bases are shared with TRBD1. CDR1 and CDR2 (germline): LNHDA, SQIVND (reference sequence). The CDR3 is made up of 16 amino acids. V dropped 6 bases and J dropped 5; count of bases not matched to a gene: 13.

The chain combines TRBV19 with TRBJ1-2, with TRBD1 matching 9 bases. Germline V gives CDR1 LNHDA, CDR2 SQIVND (reference sequence). This CDR3 is built from 12 residues. V was clipped by 8 bases and J by 8 bases; unmatched bases: 6. CDR3 DNA: TGTGCCAGTTCACAGGGGGCACAAGGCTACACCTTC. Amino acids: CASSQGAQGYTF.

V is TRBV15 and J is TRBJ2-5; the D gene is possibly TRBD1 (6 bases). Per germline, CDR1 LNHNV and CDR2 YYDKDF (reference sequence). The CDR3 sequence is 14 residues long. V was pared by 3 bases and J by 4 bases, with 12 bases between. DNA of the CDR3: TGTGCCACCAGCAGGACGAGCAGGGGAGAGACCCAGTACTTC. Protein: CATSRTSRGETQYF.

This chain uses TRBV11-3 with TRBJ2-3; 8 positions match TRBD2. Germline V lookup: CDR1 SGHNT, CDR2 YENEEA. After removal of 4 bases from V and 2 bases from J, the junction contained 5 bases not matched to a gene. CDR3 length: 15 amino acids. CDR3 DNA: TGTGCCAGCAGCTCTCGGGGGGGCCTCACAGATACGCAGTATTTT. Its protein is CASSSRGGLTDTQYF.